The 19 T cell receptor beta chains below were found in one sample sequenced in a study of blood T cells in healthy people across ages. A second PCR of roughly 7 to 11 cycles used a sample-barcoded 5' primer and a J-beta primer mix. MiXCR, applied by TCRdb to the 5' RACE reads, yields one record per CDR3 protein. The table records more than 900,000 distinct CDR3 sequences, 25% to 30% of them present only once. These data were also reused for a study on T cells of mothers and their children.

Sequencing was done on a sample of blood. The receptors were gathered from a woman between 35 and 50 years old in good health.

This clonotype has just a few counts. This clone may be a read error of a much larger clone one base away. This chain uses TRBV5-1 with TRBJ2-7, with TRBD1 matching over 7 bases. The CDR3 extends over 15 amino acids. Germline assignment: CDR1 SGHRS and CDR2 YFSETQ. The junction had 4 bases not matched to a gene; V was cut back by 0 bases and J by 1 base. The CDR3 DNA sequence: TGCGCCAGCAGCTTGGTGGGGACAGTTTCCTACGAGCAGTACTTC. Translating gives CASSLVGTVSYEQYF. Full variable domain (outside the CDR3, taken from reference TRBV5-1 and TRBJ2-7): KAGVTQTPRYLIKTRGQQVTLSCSPISGHRSVSWYQQTPGQGLQFLFEYFSETQRNKGNFPGRFSGRQFSNSRSEMNVSTLELGDSALYLCASSLVGTVSYEQYFGPGTRLTVT.

This clonotype was recorded at least ten times. The rearrangement joins TRBV9 to TRBJ2-1, with 9 nucleotides matching TRBD1. V shed 3 bases, J shed 9 bases, and the junction held 4 bases outside the gene matches. The CDR3 is 13 amino acids. The germline V gene encodes CDR1 SGDLS and CDR2 YYNGEE. CDR3 sequence (DNA): TGTGCCAGCAGCGGAGACAGGGGGGGTGAGCAGTTCTTC. Translated, it gives CASSGDRGGEQFF.

V is TRBV3-1 and J is TRBJ2-7; D may match TRBD1 or TRBD2 (6 bases each). CDR3 length: 15 amino acids. Germline CDR1 and CDR2: LGHDT and YNNKEL (reference sequence). V was pared by 5 bases and J by 5 bases, with 19 bases between. The CDR3 region has the DNA TGTGCCAGCAGCAAAAGGGGGGCGGACCGCCACGAGCAGTACTTC. Translating it yields CASSKRGADRHEQYF.

In regard to this clonotype: At one end the junction does not follow the germline gene, possibly because of a read error. The chain employs TRBV14 and TRBJ1-1, with D possibly TRBD1 on 5 matching bases. Germline V CDR1 and CDR2: SGHDN, FVKESK. This CDR3 comprises 12 residues. The CDR3: CASSPRATEASF. CDR3 sequence (DNA): TGTGCCAGCAGCCCCAGGGCCACTGAAGCTTCCTTT.

A note on this clonotype: Possible read error: a much larger clone is one base away. The chain has TRBV12-3 or TRBV12-4 and TRBJ2-6, with 11 bases matching TRBD2. The CDR3 contains 18 residues. The CDR3 region has the DNA TGTGCCAGCAGTTTAGGTCTAGCGGGGGGTCCTGGGACCAACGTCCTGACTTTC. This translates into CASSLGLAGGPGTNVLTF.

This clonotype was picked up many times. This chain connects TRBV20-1 to TRBJ2-1; D not resolved. Germline V gene lookup returns CDR1 DFQATT and CDR2 SNEGSKA (reference sequence). This CDR3 is built from 13 residues. Deletions cut 5 bases from V and 8 bases from J, with 16 bases between. The CDR3 is CSAPDRARDEQFF. The CDR3 nucleotides read TGCAGTGCTCCGGACCGGGCTAGGGATGAGCAGTTCTTC.

In this sample, this clonotype turned up once. This sequence joins TRBV5-1 and TRBJ1-1, with 7 positions matching TRBD1. The CDR3 runs 16 residues. Germline V gene lookup returns CDR1 SGHRS and CDR2 YFSETQ. The V and J ends lost 4 bases and 1 base, in that order; junction bases with no gene match: 10. The CDR3 DNA reads as TGCGCCAGCAGCGAGGGACAGCAAAGTTCGAACACTGAAGCTTTCTTT. Encoded protein: CASSEGQQSSNTEAFF.

This clonotype has more than one count but fewer than ten. The chain couples TRBV20-1 to TRBJ2-1, with 7 bases matching TRBD1. The junction had 13 bases not matched to a gene; V was cut back by 5 bases and J by 3 bases. This CDR3 comprises 16 residues. Germline V gene sequence: CDR1 DFQATT, CDR2 SNEGSKA (reference sequence). This CDR3 reads CSAPAAGGVLYNEQFF. The CDR3, as DNA: TGCAGTGCTCCGGCCGCAGGGGGTGTGCTCTACAATGAGCAGTTCTTC.

The chain uses TRBV7-9 and TRBJ2-7, with a possible D match to TRBD1 (6 bases). The J call may be mistaken, given a closer DNA end match to TRBJ2-5. The germline V gene encodes CDR1 SEHNR and CDR2 FQNEAQ (reference sequence). This CDR3 has 14 amino acids. CDR3 nucleotide sequence: TGTGCCAGCAGCACCGGACAGTACCAAGAGACCCAGTACTTC. Translated, it gives CASSTGQYQETQYF.

The CDR3 region has the DNA TGTGCCAGCTCACCACAACAGGGACAGATGAACACTGAAGCTTTCTTT. Amino acids: CASSPQQGQMNTEAFF. This chain joins TRBV18 and TRBJ1-1; 7 bases align to TRBD1. The CDR3 has 16 amino acids. After removal of 1 base from V and 0 bases from J, the junction contained 5 bases not matched to a gene. Per germline, CDR1 KGHSH and CDR2 LQKENI. The full variable domain, completed using reference TRBV18 and TRBJ1-1, is NAGVMQNPRHLVRRRGQEARLRCSPMKGHSHVYWYRQLPEEGLKFMVYLQKENIIDESGMPKERFSAEFPKEGPSILRIQQVVRGDSAAYFCASSPQQGQMNTEAFFGQGTRLTVV.

This clonotype was detected many times. The rearrangement uses TRBV12-3 or TRBV12-4 and TRBJ2-2; 9 nucleotides line up with TRBD1. The CDR3 contains 15 residues. V lost 5 bases, J lost 3 bases, and 4 bases stayed unmatched. CDR3 in amino acids: CASSPGDRDTGELFF. The CDR3 nucleotides are TGTGCCAGCAGTCCAGGGGACAGGGACACCGGGGAGCTGTTTTTT.

The V call is TRBV7-2, the J call TRBJ1-5; the D is unclear. The V end was cut by 0 bases, the J end by 6 bases, with 12 bases between. This CDR3 has 15 residues. Germline values: CDR1 SGHTA, CDR2 FQGNSA. CDR3 amino acids: CASSLASGLIQPQHF. The CDR3, as DNA: TGTGCCAGCAGCTTAGCCTCAGGCCTCATTCAGCCCCAGCATTTT.

The chain employs TRBV9 and TRBJ2-3; 7 bases agree with TRBD1. The CDR3 sequence is 16 residues long. Germline trimming cut 4 bases from V and 6 bases from J; bases unmatched to any gene: 14. Per germline, CDR1 SGDLS and CDR2 YYNGEE. DNA of the CDR3: TGTGCCAGCAGCTCACCTAGGGGGCCCAAGGCGGATACGCAGTATTTT. Translation gives CASSSPRGPKADTQYF.

This chain joins TRBV7-2 and TRBJ2-2; no firm D call. With 5 bases removed from V and 0 bases from J, the gap between germline ends came to 7 bases. This CDR3 region has 14 residues. Germline CDR1 reads SGHTA; CDR2 reads FQGNSA. CDR3 protein: CASSPWANTGELFF. CDR3 in DNA: TGTGCCAGCAGCCCCTGGGCGAACACCGGGGAGCTGTTTTTT.

There are a few counts of this clonotype. The chain is built from TRBV6-5 and TRBJ2-7, with TRBD2 matching 10 bases. In germline, CDR1 is MNHEY, CDR2 SVGAGI. The CDR3 contains 13 residues. The trim removed 11 bases at V and 2 bases at J, leaving 6 bases unmatched. This CDR3 is CAATSGTPYEQYF. In DNA form, the CDR3 reads TGTGCCGCAACTAGCGGGACTCCCTACGAGCAGTACTTC.

The chain uses TRBV7-2 and TRBJ2-7; possibly TRBD2 for D (6 bases). Germline CDR1 is SGHTA and CDR2 is FQGNSA. The V end was cut by 1 base, the J end by 0 bases, with 13 bases between. The CDR3 runs 16 residues. CDR3 in amino acids: CASSLEAGGSSYEQYF. The CDR3 nucleotides are TGTGCCAGCAGCTTAGAAGCGGGCGGGTCCTCCTACGAGCAGTACTTC. Based on the CDR3 plus reference TRBV7-2 and TRBJ2-7, the full variable domain is GAGVSQSPSNKVTEKGKDVELRCDPISGHTALYWYRQSLGQGLEFLIYFQGNSAPDKSGLPSDRFSAERTGGSVSTLTIQRTQQEDSAVYLCASSLEAGGSSYEQYFGPGTRLTVT.

This clonotype showed up many times. The V and J genes are TRBV18 and TRBJ2-7; 7 nucleotides line up with TRBD2. J was trimmed by 7 bases and V by 2 bases; bases with no gene match: 5. The CDR3 spans 13 residues. Germline lookup yields CDR1 KGHSH and CDR2 LQKENI. The CDR3 DNA is TGTGCCAGCTCACCATCGAGGGAGGGGGAGCAGTACTTC. Translating gives CASSPSREGEQYF.

This chain joins TRBV9 and TRBJ2-1, with D tentatively TRBD2 (5 bases). The CDR3 is made up of 16 amino acids. Trimming took off 0 bases at V and 2 bases at J, with 12 bases between the two ends. CDR1 and CDR2 (germline): SGDLS, YYNGEE. The CDR3 coding sequence is TGTGCCAGCAGCGTAGAGGGAGCGGCTCCCTACAATGAGCAGTTCTTC. Translating it yields CASSVEGAAPYNEQFF.

This clonotype showed up many times. The chain combines TRBV7-8 with TRBJ1-2; 7 bases match TRBD1. CDR3 length: 14 amino acids. Germline values: CDR1 SGHVS, CDR2 FQNEAQ. The V gene end was trimmed by 5 bases and the J gene end by 7 bases; junction bases not matched to a gene: 10. The CDR3: CASSRSGQSVGYTF. The CDR3 coding sequence is TGTGCCAGCAGCCGATCGGGACAGTCGGTTGGCTACACCTTC.